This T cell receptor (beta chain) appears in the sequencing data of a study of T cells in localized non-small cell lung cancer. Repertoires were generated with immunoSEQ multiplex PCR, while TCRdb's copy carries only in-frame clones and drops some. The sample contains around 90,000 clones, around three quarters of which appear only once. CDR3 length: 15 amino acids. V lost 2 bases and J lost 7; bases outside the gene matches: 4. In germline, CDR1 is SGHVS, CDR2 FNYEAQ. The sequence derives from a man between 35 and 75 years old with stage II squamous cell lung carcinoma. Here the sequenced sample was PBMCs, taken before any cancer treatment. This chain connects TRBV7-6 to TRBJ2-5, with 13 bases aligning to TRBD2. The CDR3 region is CASSLPGTSGVTQYF. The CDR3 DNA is TGTGCCAGCAGCTTACCGGGGACTAGCGGGGTGACCCAGTACTTC. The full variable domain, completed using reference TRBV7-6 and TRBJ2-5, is GAGVSQSPRYKVTKRGQDVALRCDPISGHVSLYWYRQALGQGPEFLTYFNYEAQQDKSGLPNDRFSAERPEGSISTLTIQRTEQRDSAMYRCASSLPGTSGVTQYFGPGTRLLVL.